Following are 16 T cell receptor beta chains from one sample sequenced in a study of T cells in Graves' hyperthyroidism and ophthalmopathy. The investigators amplified TCR beta CDR3 regions from RNA transcripts. Researchers ran a first-round RT-PCR on the TCR CDR3 using the HTBI primer set. TCRdb called the multiplex PCR reads again in MiXCR, with one record for every CDR3 protein. Of around 250,000 distinct CDR3 sequences in the sample, about 14% were seen once. The sequenced material came from blood. The origin of the receptors is a woman aged 40 to 50 with Graves' hyperthyroidism that later progressed to Graves' ophthalmopathy.

This clonotype was seen at least ten times. The rearrangement links TRBV11-2 to TRBJ2-7; TRBD2 is a possible D gene (5 bases). Trimming took 7 bases from V and 3 from J, leaving 16 bases between them. The CDR3 runs 14 residues. Germline values: CDR1 SGHAT, CDR2 FQNNGV. Here the CDR3 reads CASTLTSFHYEQYF. DNA of the CDR3: TGTGCCAGCACCCTCACTAGTTTTCACTACGAGCAGTACTTC.

This clonotype has ten or more counts. The rearrangement links TRBV6-1 to TRBJ2-2, with D possibly TRBD2 on 5 matching bases. Trimming removed 1 base from V and 10 bases from J, with 10 bases in between. CDR3 length equals 13 residues. CDR1 MNHNS and CDR2 SASEGT come from the germline V gene. The CDR3 DNA sequence: TGTGCCAGCAGTGAAGTAAGCGGTGTGGAGCTGTTTTTT. Translation gives CASSEVSGVELFF.

There are many counts of this clonotype. The gene calls are TRBV28 and TRBJ2-5; D gene uncertain. The length of the CDR3 is 15 residues. V was cut by 4 bases and J by 2 bases, with 14 bases left in between. Germline-derived CDR1 and CDR2 are MDHEN and SYDVKM. The CDR3 nucleotides are TGTGCCAGCAGTTCCCCCCTCGGGCAGCAAGAGACCCAGTACTTC. It codes for CASSSPLGQQETQYF.

This clonotype was recorded at least ten times. The V and J genes are TRBV28 and TRBJ2-3; TRBD1 aligns across 10 bases. The CDR3 spans 18 residues. Germline V gene lookup returns CDR1 MDHEN and CDR2 SYDVKM. V dropped 4 bases and J dropped 2; count of bases not matched to a gene: 12. The CDR3 region is CASSSTGGAFSFTDTQYF. Written as DNA, the CDR3 is TGTGCCAGCAGTTCGACAGGGGGCGCATTTTCGTTCACAGATACGCAGTATTTT. Variable domain in full (rest from reference TRBV28 and TRBJ2-3): DVKVTQSSRYLVKRTGEKVFLECVQDMDHENMFWYRQDPGLGLRLIYFSYDVKMKEKGDIPEGYSVSREKKERFSLILESASTNQTSMYLCASSSTGGAFSFTDTQYFGPGTRLTVL.

Here the CDR3 reads CASSEHPSGSRETQYF. In DNA form, the CDR3 reads TGTGCCAGCAGTGAACACCCTAGCGGGAGTAGGGAGACCCAGTACTTC. This chain connects TRBV6-1 to TRBJ2-5; 10 nucleotides match TRBD2. CDR3 length equals 16 residues. The germline gives CDR1 MNHNS, CDR2 SASEGT. After removal of 2 bases from V and 5 bases from J, the junction contained 8 bases not matched to a gene.

There are many counts of this clonotype. The chain is built from TRBV7-9 and TRBJ2-3; 8 bases match TRBD2. V lost 5 bases to trimming and J lost 1 base; unmatched junction nucleotides: 5. The CDR3 runs 15 residues. Germline-derived CDR1 and CDR2 are SEHNR and FQNEAQ (reference sequence). CDR3 nucleotides: TGTGCCAGCAGCCCCCATAGCGGGGGCACAGATACGCAGTATTTT. It codes for CASSPHSGGTDTQYF.

This clonotype was detected ten times or more. This chain connects TRBV29-1 to TRBJ1-5; possible D gene TRBD1, 5 bases. This CDR3 region has 13 residues. The V gene's germline CDR1 is SQVTM and CDR2 ANQGSEA. The V end lost 4 bases, the J end lost 1 base, and 8 bases lay between the germline ends. CDR3 amino acids: CSVAGASNQPQHF. CDR3 DNA sequence: TGCAGCGTTGCCGGGGCGAGCAATCAGCCCCAGCATTTT.

This clonotype was seen a handful of times. The chain couples TRBV25-1 to TRBJ2-3; the D is unclear. Germline loops: CDR1 MGHDK, CDR2 SYGVNS. This CDR3 region has 14 residues. Trimming removed 6 bases at V and 4 bases at J, with 14 bases between. CDR3 in amino acids: CASSAFTLPDTQYF. CDR3 nucleotides: TGTGCCAGCAGCGCCTTTACCTTACCAGATACGCAGTATTTT. The variable domain in full, with the rest retrieved from reference TRBV25-1 and TRBJ2-3, is EADIYQTPRYLVIGTGKKITLECSQTMGHDKMYWYQQDPGMELHLIHYSYGVNSTEKGDLSSESTVSRIRTEHFPLTLESARPSHTSQYLCASSAFTLPDTQYFGPGTRLTVL.

The table lists this clonotype with many counts. The chain uses TRBV9 and TRBJ2-1, with 8 bases lining up with TRBD2. The CDR3 is 15 residues long. Germline CDR1 and CDR2: SGDLS and YYNGEE. The J segment lost 6 bases and the V segment lost 1 base, leaving 6 bases of the junction unmatched. The CDR3 protein is CASSVSSGTFNEQFF. The CDR3 nucleotides are TGTGCCAGCAGCGTAAGTAGCGGGACATTCAATGAGCAGTTCTTC.

As for this clonotype: A single base separates this from a much larger clone, so it may be a read error. V is TRBV5-1 and J is TRBJ2-1; D call uncertain. Matching the DNA end better, TRBJ2-7 makes the J call doubtful. CDR3 length: 16 amino acids. Germline V gives CDR1 SGHRS, CDR2 YFSETQ. The CDR3 protein is CASRPHFESSYNEQYF. CDR3 coding DNA: TGCGCCAGCAGGCCCCATTTTGAAAGCTCCTACAATGAGCAGTACTTC.

This clonotype was seen ten or more times. The rearrangement joins TRBV12-3 or TRBV12-4 to TRBJ2-6, with D perhaps TRBD1 (5 bases). The CDR3 has 14 amino acids. With 3 bases removed from V and 2 bases from J, the gap between germline ends came to 5 bases. In DNA form, the CDR3 reads TGTGCCAGCAGTTTCAGGGCTGGGGCCAACGTCCTGACTTTC. Translating it yields CASSFRAGANVLTF.

This clonotype was seen repeatedly, ten times or more. The J gene is TRBJ1-2, the V gene TRBV6-5, with 10 nucleotides matching TRBD1. Germline assignment: CDR1 MNHEY and CDR2 SVGAGI. The CDR3 sequence is 13 residues long. With V trimmed by 2 bases and J by 6 bases, 0 bases remained unmatched. This CDR3 reads CASSYDRGHGYTF. CDR3 sequence (DNA): TGTGCCAGCAGTTACGACAGGGGGCATGGCTACACCTTC.

CDR3 amino acids: CASSFRVAVNEQFF. The CDR3 DNA reads as TGTGCCAGCAGCTTTCGGGTCGCCGTCAATGAGCAGTTCTTC. This chain joins TRBV7-8 and TRBJ2-1; D call uncertain. This CDR3 region has 14 residues. The germline V gene encodes CDR1 SGHVS and CDR2 FQNEAQ. The germline V and J ends were trimmed by 3 bases and 6 bases, with 12 bases remaining between them.

This clonotype was picked up many times. This chain joins TRBV3-1 and TRBJ2-5; D possibly uses TRBD1 or TRBD2 (6 bases each). CDR1 is LGHDT, CDR2 YNNKEL, per germline (reference sequence). The ends were cut back, 1 base at V and 4 bases at J, with 10 bases in the middle. This CDR3 spans 14 amino acids. The CDR3 DNA follows: TGTGCCAGCAGCCAAGCTGGGGGGCTAGAGACCCAGTACTTC. Protein: CASSQAGGLETQYF.

In this sample, this clonotype turned up many times. The chain combines TRBV2 with TRBJ2-5; D is ambiguous. Germline V lookup: CDR1 SNHLY, CDR2 FYNNEI. Trimming took 5 bases from V and 5 from J, leaving 15 bases between them. This CDR3 spans 14 amino acids. The DNA for the CDR3 is TGTGCCAGCAGTAAGCCCCAAAAAGGGGAGACCCAGTACTTC. This codes for CASSKPQKGETQYF.

This clonotype has at least ten counts. The chain has TRBV28 and TRBJ1-6; tentative D call: TRBD1 (5 bases). The CDR3 spans 14 residues. Germline values: CDR1 MDHEN, CDR2 SYDVKM. The V end lost 2 bases, the J end lost 6 bases, and 8 bases lay between the germline ends. The CDR3 region has the DNA TGTGCCAGCAGTTTACAAAGGGGTAATTCACCCCTCCACTTT. It yields the protein CASSLQRGNSPLHF. The variable domain in full, completed from reference TRBV28 and TRBJ1-6, reads DVKVTQSSRYLVKRTGEKVFLECVQDMDHENMFWYRQDPGLGLRLIYFSYDVKMKEKGDIPEGYSVSREKKERFSLILESASTNQTSMYLCASSLQRGNSPLHFGNGTRLTVT.